The 22 T cell receptor beta chains in this list originate from one sample, sequenced in a study of T-cell reconstitution after alpha-beta-depleted transplantation in children. Unique molecular identifiers featured in how the TCRbeta library was prepared. TCRdb fed the PCR reads into MiXCR, producing one record per CDR3 protein. The table shows 200,000 to 300,000 distinct CDR3 sequences, with about 25% occurring only once. Material: PBMCs, obtained before TCRalphabeta/CD19-depleted stem cell transplant. The receptor set was obtained from a girl aged 2-10 years with Fanconi anemia, due to receive a stem cell transplant.

This sequence joins TRBV25-1 and TRBJ1-5, with D tentatively TRBD1 (6 bases). Germline CDR1 is MGHDK and CDR2 is SYGVNS. Trimming removed 4 bases at V and 1 base at J, with 14 bases between. The CDR3 covers 16 residues. CDR3 loop: CASSGGGGGSNQPQHF. The CDR3 DNA is TGTGCCAGCAGTGGGGGAGGAGGGGGAAGCAATCAGCCCCAGCATTTT.

In this sample, this clonotype turned up many times. The chain joins TRBV25-1 to TRBJ2-7; a weak D match, TRBD2 (5 bases). Trimming cost V 4 bases and J 9 bases, with 10 bases left between them. CDR1 is MGHDK and CDR2 is SYGVNS in the germline V gene. This CDR3 region has 11 residues. CDR3 sequence reads: CASSVGLGQYF. The DNA of the CDR3 is TGTGCCAGCAGTGTCGGACTGGGGCAGTACTTC.

This rearrangement joins TRBV2 to TRBJ2-7, with D perhaps TRBD1 or TRBD2 (5 bases each). Per the germline V gene, CDR1 is SNHLY and CDR2 is FYNNEI. Trimming took 1 base from V and 0 from J, leaving 7 bases between them. The CDR3 totals 14 residues. This chain's CDR3 is CASSEGGSSYEQYF. The CDR3 coding sequence is TGTGCCAGCAGTGAAGGGGGGAGCTCCTACGAGCAGTACTTC.

CDR3 amino acids: CATGDTGELFF. CDR3 DNA: TGTGCCACGGGGGACACCGGGGAGCTGTTTTTT. V and J are TRBV15 and TRBJ2-2; D could derive from TRBD1 or TRBD2 (5 bases each). The germline V and J ends were trimmed by 9 bases and 3 bases, with 5 bases remaining between them. In germline, CDR1 is LNHNV, CDR2 YYDKDF (reference sequence). The CDR3 loop spans 11 amino acids.

This clonotype was detected only once. The V call is TRBV7-2, the J call TRBJ2-5, with D perhaps matching TRBD2 (5 bases). Germline CDR1 reads SGHTA; CDR2 reads FQGNSA. V lost 1 base and J 3 bases, leaving 12 bases between the germline ends. This CDR3 contains 15 residues. The CDR3 bases are TGTGCCAGCAGCTTAGACTCGGGGTTGAAAGAGACCCAGTACTTC. Residues: CASSLDSGLKETQYF.

This clonotype was found many times. The rearrangement uses TRBV10-3 and TRBJ2-3; the D gene is possibly TRBD1 (5 bases). The CDR3 runs to 18 residues. The V gene's germline CDR1 is ENHRY and CDR2 SYGVKD. Trimming took 4 bases from V and 0 from J, leaving 20 bases between them. The CDR3 nucleotides read TGTGCCATCAGTGGCGAAAAAGATCAGGGATCTAGCACAGATACGCAGTATTTT. This sequence encodes CAISGEKDQGSSTDTQYF.

This clonotype has more than one count but fewer than ten. This rearrangement joins TRBV11-2 to TRBJ2-7, with D hard to call. This CDR3 comprises 12 residues. Germline CDR1 reads SGHAT; CDR2 reads FQNNGV. V was trimmed by 3 bases and J by 3 bases, leaving 6 bases between them. The CDR3 loop reads CASSFPSYEQYF. The CDR3 nucleotides read TGTGCCAGCAGCTTCCCCAGCTACGAGCAGTACTTC.

The chain employs TRBV7-2 and TRBJ2-7, with D uncertain. CDR1 is SGHTA and CDR2 is FQGNSA in the germline V gene. CDR3 length: 16 amino acids. Trimming left V 8 bases short and J 0 bases short, with 20 bases between. The CDR3 loop is CASRSGSAPSSYEQYF. The CDR3 nucleotides are TGTGCCAGCCGATCCGGGTCAGCGCCTTCCTCCTACGAGCAGTACTTC.

This clonotype was detected only a few times. V is TRBV5-1 and J is TRBJ2-1; weak D call: TRBD2 (5 bases). The V end was cut by 1 base, the J end by 0 bases, with 11 bases between. The CDR3 length is 16 residues. Germline assignment: CDR1 SGHRS and CDR2 YFSETQ. CDR3 in amino acids: CASSLSGLSSYNEQFF. The CDR3 DNA follows: TGCGCCAGCAGCTTGTCGGGATTGAGCTCCTACAATGAGCAGTTCTTC.

V and J are TRBV20-1 and TRBJ1-2; D unresolved. Looked up from germline, CDR1 is DFQATT and CDR2 is SNEGSKA (reference sequence). CDR3 length: 12 amino acids. The ends were cut back, 5 bases at V and 2 bases at J, with 9 bases in the middle. DNA of the CDR3: TGCAGTGCTGGAAGAAAGAACTATGGCTACACCTTC. Encoded protein: CSAGRKNYGYTF.

This clonotype was seen many times. The chain employs TRBV12-3 or TRBV12-4 and TRBJ2-1; 12 nucleotides agree with TRBD2. This CDR3 is 16 amino acids long. Trimming at V came to 7 bases and at J to 9 bases, leaving 13 bases not matched to a gene. This chain's CDR3 is CASISLLAGGPSEQFF. In DNA, the CDR3 is TGTGCCAGCATTTCACTGCTAGCGGGAGGGCCCTCTGAGCAGTTCTTC.

In DNA form, the CDR3 reads TGTGCCATCAGTCAGGGACAGGGGGCCTACGAGCAGTACTTC. Its translation: CAISQGQGAYEQYF. This chain connects TRBV10-3 to TRBJ2-7, with TRBD1 matching 11 bases. The CDR3 totals 14 residues. The V gene end was trimmed by 5 bases and the J gene end by 2 bases; junction bases not matched to a gene: 2. Germline lookup yields CDR1 ENHRY and CDR2 SYGVKD.

In this sample, this clonotype turned up many times. The chain employs TRBV20-1 and TRBJ2-2, with D possibly being TRBD2 (5 bases). The CDR3 is 12 amino acids. Germline V gene data show CDR1 as DFQATT and CDR2 as SNEGSKA (reference sequence). V gave up 5 bases and J gave up 6 bases, with 10 bases separating them. The CDR3 region is CSASREPGELFF. In DNA, the CDR3 is TGCAGTGCTTCGAGGGAGCCCGGGGAGCTGTTTTTT.

The chain couples TRBV29-1 to TRBJ1-5; D might be TRBD1 (6 bases). Germline CDR1 is SQVTM and CDR2 is ANQGSEA. V was shortened by 1 base and J by 1 base, with 14 bases between the two germline ends. The CDR3 is made up of 16 amino acids. CDR3 DNA: TGCAGCGTTGAAGGGACAGACCAGACGAGCAATCAGCCCCAGCATTTT. Translation gives CSVEGTDQTSNQPQHF.

This clonotype was detected many times. The chain is built from TRBV6-4 and TRBJ2-7, with D unclear. The CDR3 consists of 13 residues. V was cut by 4 bases and J by 7 bases, with 14 bases left in between. Per the germline V gene, CDR1 is MRHNA and CDR2 is SNTAGT. This CDR3 reads CASSGAIGGEQYF. DNA for the CDR3: TGTGCCAGCAGTGGGGCCATAGGCGGTGAGCAGTACTTC.

The V call is TRBV9, the J call TRBJ2-2, with 15 nucleotides matching TRBD2. The germline gives CDR1 SGDLS, CDR2 YYNGEE. CDR3 length: 17 residues. V was clipped by 2 bases and J by 7 bases; unmatched bases: 6. In DNA form, the CDR3 reads TGTGCCAGCAGCGTGAGGGGACTAGCGGGAGGAGGCGGGGAGCTGTTTTTT. Amino acids: CASSVRGLAGGGGELFF.

This clonotype was counted many times. The chain couples TRBV29-1 to TRBJ2-5; D ambiguous. CDR1 and CDR2 from the germline V gene are SQVTM and ANQGSEA. There are 13 residues in the CDR3. Deletions cut 5 bases from V and 5 bases from J, with 15 bases between. In DNA form, the CDR3 reads TGCAGCGTTATTTCCGTGGGAAGGGAGACCCAGTACTTC. Translation: CSVISVGRETQYF.

This clonotype was seen repeatedly, ten times or more. The J gene is TRBJ2-5, the V gene TRBV4-2; D remains unclear. The length of the CDR3 is 12 residues. CDR1 is LGHNA and CDR2 is YNFKEQ in the germline V gene. V was clipped by 2 bases and J by 7 bases, with 8 bases between them. The chain's CDR3 is CASSQSLGTQYF. CDR3 in DNA: TGTGCCAGCAGCCAAAGCTTAGGGACCCAGTACTTC.

This clonotype was detected many times. This rearrangement joins TRBV20-1 to TRBJ2-7; D might be TRBD1 (5 bases). The V end lost 0 bases, the J end lost 3 bases, and 12 bases lay between the germline ends. The CDR3 is made up of 14 amino acids. Germline CDR1 DFQATT, CDR2 SNEGSKA (reference sequence). CDR3 sequence: CSARDGRVVYEQYF. The DNA for the CDR3 is TGCAGTGCTAGAGATGGCAGGGTAGTCTACGAGCAGTACTTC.

This clonotype was seen many times. The chain joins TRBV20-1 to TRBJ2-7; TRBD1 is a possible D gene (5 bases). CDR1 and CDR2 from the germline V gene are DFQATT and SNEGSKA (reference sequence). CDR3 length equals 12 residues. V dropped 6 bases and J dropped 6 bases, with 15 bases sitting between them. The CDR3, as DNA: TGCAGTGCCGTAGAAGCAGGGTTCGAGCAGTACTTC. As protein: CSAVEAGFEQYF.

The chain has TRBV6-5 and TRBJ2-3; 11 bases are shared with TRBD2. V dropped 4 bases and J dropped 0; count of bases not matched to a gene: 3. Per the germline V gene, CDR1 is MNHEY and CDR2 is SVGAGI. The CDR3 is 16 residues long. This CDR3 reads CASSWTSGLSTDTQYF. CDR3 DNA: TGTGCCAGCAGTTGGACTAGCGGGCTTAGCACAGATACGCAGTATTTT.

This clonotype was observed at least ten times. DNA of the CDR3: TGTGCCAGCAGTTATGCGGCCTTCGCCTACAATGAGCAGTTCTTC. Translated, it gives CASSYAAFAYNEQFF. This chain joins TRBV6-5 and TRBJ2-1, with D hard to call. The CDR3 totals 15 residues. Trimming cost V 3 bases and J 2 bases, with 11 bases left between them. Germline V gene sequence: CDR1 MNHEY, CDR2 SVGAGI.